The sequence of this T cell receptor beta chain was determined in a study of molecular identifiers for immune sequencing clone quantification. Study-wide points: Underestimation of highly expanded clone sizes could arise where identical TCR molecules share a barcode.

TCRdb re-derived calls from the PCR reads in MiXCR, one entry per CDR3 protein. The table shows around 100,000 distinct CDR3 sequences, with approximately 40% occurring only once. J was trimmed by 5 bases and V by 1 base; bases with no gene match: 16. The CDR3 has 19 residues. Germline CDR1 and CDR2: MDHEN and SYDVKM. For naive CD8 T cells, sorting used the CD8+CD4-CCR7+CD45RA+ phenotype. Concerning this clonotype itself: The antigen remains unidentified.

Source material: naive CD8+ T cells from blood, with Jurkat cell RNA spiked in. Specified subset: FACS-sorted CD8+CD4-CCR7+CD45RA+ naive T cells. The chain recombines TRBV28 with TRBJ2-1; TRBD1 matches at 8 bases. The origin of this receptor is a human donor in good health. Some libraries in this study had Jurkat cell RNA spiked in. CDR3 bases: TGTGCCAGCAGTTTATTGGCAGGGGGCGTTTCCGGGAGCCACAATGAGCAGTTCTTC. It encodes CASSLLAGGVSGSHNEQFF.